This is a list of T cell receptor beta chains from one sample in a study of PD-L1 blockade in urothelial cancer. Libraries were prepared by immunoSEQ multiplex PCR; TCRdb keeps only in-frame clonotypes and omits some of them. The repertoire consists of tens of thousands of clones, with 85% occurring once and the leading ten covering roughly 15%. The sample was PBMCs, taken around atezolizumab (anti-PD-L1) treatment. These receptors were collected from a man of 80 years or more with urothelial cancer. The CDR3 runs from the conserved cysteine through the conserved F or W. The D gene is left open where the match is weak. Part of the rows lack a size; the others show once, few, many or a class for expanded clones.

d_call: TRBD2
v_call: TRBV10-3
cdr3_length: 16
clone_size: .
j_call: TRBJ2-7
cdr3_aa: CAISGGTSGSSYEQYF
cdr3_nt: TGTGCCATCAGTGGGGGGACTAGCGGGAGTTCCTACGAGCAGTACTTC

d_call: .
v_call: TRBV6-1
cdr3_length: 13
clone_size: .
j_call: TRBJ2-1
cdr3_aa: CASSEVQNNEQFF
cdr3_nt: TGTGCCAGCAGTGAAGTACAGAACAATGAGCAGTTCTTC

d_call: TRBD1
v_call: TRBV29-1
cdr3_length: 12
clone_size: .
j_call: TRBJ1-1
cdr3_aa: CSVDPQETGAFF
cdr3_nt: TGCAGCGTAGACCCCCAGGAGACAGGGGCTTTCTTT

d_call: TRBD1
v_call: TRBV27
cdr3_length: 15
clone_size: .
j_call: TRBJ1-2
cdr3_aa: CASRPDRVIRYGYTF
cdr3_nt: TGTGCCAGCAGACCCGACAGGGTGATACGGTATGGCTACACCTTC

d_call: .
v_call: TRBV12-2
cdr3_length: 16
clone_size: .
j_call: TRBJ2-1
cdr3_aa: CASRLARQGTYNEQFF
cdr3_nt: TGTGCAAGTCGCTTAGCCCGACAGGGAACCTACAATGAGCAGTTCTTC

d_call: TRBD2
v_call: TRBV28
cdr3_length: 18
clone_size: .
j_call: TRBJ2-5
cdr3_aa: CASSSSSGRAPGVWTQYF
cdr3_nt: TGTGCCAGCAGTAGCTCTAGCGGGAGGGCCCCGGGGGTTTGGACCCAGTACTTC

d_call: TRBD2
v_call: TRBV19
cdr3_length: 16
clone_size: .
j_call: TRBJ2-3
cdr3_aa: CASSILTSGSTDTQYF
cdr3_nt: TGTGCCAGTAGTATTCTGACTAGCGGGAGTACAGATACGCAGTATTTT

d_call: .
v_call: TRBV7-2
cdr3_length: 16
clone_size: .
j_call: TRBJ1-2
cdr3_aa: CASSFGAGLGNYGYTF
cdr3_nt: TGTGCCAGCAGCTTTGGTGCAGGGTTGGGGAACTATGGCTACACCTTC

d_call: .
v_call: TRBV5-5
cdr3_length: 13
clone_size: once
j_call: TRBJ1-1
cdr3_aa: CASSQEFGGIAFF
cdr3_nt: TGTGCCAGCAGCCAAGAATTCGGGGGTATAGCTTTCTTT

d_call: TRBD2
v_call: TRBV7-7
cdr3_length: 15
clone_size: .
j_call: TRBJ2-1
cdr3_aa: CASSLGAGVYNEQFF
cdr3_nt: TGTGCCAGCAGCTTAGGAGCGGGAGTTTACAATGAGCAGTTCTTC

d_call: TRBD2
v_call: TRBV5-6
cdr3_length: 16
clone_size: .
j_call: TRBJ2-3
cdr3_aa: CASSIGTSKYTDTQYF
cdr3_nt: TGTGCCAGCAGCATCGGGACTAGCAAATACACAGATACGCAGTATTTT

d_call: TRBD1
v_call: TRBV7-9
cdr3_length: 15
clone_size: .
j_call: TRBJ2-4
cdr3_aa: CASSQDRAGRNIQYF
cdr3_nt: TGTGCCAGCAGCCAGGACAGGGCGGGTCGAAACATTCAGTACTTC

d_call: TRBD2
v_call: TRBV7-2
cdr3_length: 13
clone_size: .
j_call: TRBJ2-3
cdr3_aa: CASSQREPDTQYF
cdr3_nt: TGTGCCAGCTCGCAGCGGGAACCAGATACGCAGTATTTT

d_call: TRBD2
v_call: TRBV4-1
cdr3_length: 15
clone_size: .
j_call: TRBJ2-3
cdr3_aa: CASSHLGGVPDTQYF
cdr3_nt: TGCGCCAGCAGCCACCTGGGAGGGGTCCCAGATACGCAGTATTTT

d_call: .
v_call: TRBV6-5
cdr3_length: 15
clone_size: .
j_call: TRBJ2-7
cdr3_aa: CASSYRHRQPYEQYF
cdr3_nt: TGTGCCAGCAGTTACCGCCATAGACAACCCTACGAGCAGTACTTC

d_call: .
v_call: TRBV18
cdr3_length: 13
clone_size: once
j_call: TRBJ1-1
cdr3_aa: CASSPGGVTEAFF
cdr3_nt: TGTGCCAGCTCACCGGGAGGGGTAACTGAAGCTTTCTTT

d_call: TRBD2
v_call: TRBV19
cdr3_length: 16
clone_size: .
j_call: TRBJ2-1
cdr3_aa: CASSQLAGGPANEQFF
cdr3_nt: TGTGCCAGTAGCCAACTAGCGGGAGGCCCGGCAAATGAGCAGTTCTTC

d_call: TRBD2
v_call: TRBV5-5
cdr3_length: 13
clone_size: .
j_call: TRBJ2-3
cdr3_aa: CASSAGGADTQYF
cdr3_nt: TGTGCCAGCAGCGCGGGAGGGGCAGATACGCAGTATTTT

d_call: TRBD1
v_call: TRBV25-1
cdr3_length: 13
clone_size: .
j_call: TRBJ1-2
cdr3_aa: CASSGTGPYGYTF
cdr3_nt: TGTGCCAGCAGTGGGACAGGGCCCTATGGCTACACCTTC

d_call: TRBD2
v_call: TRBV9
cdr3_length: 16
clone_size: .
j_call: TRBJ2-1
cdr3_aa: CASSEFSGSSLVEQFF
cdr3_nt: TGTGCCAGCAGCGAGTTTAGCGGGAGTAGTTTAGTTGAGCAGTTCTTC

d_call: .
v_call: TRBV6-6
cdr3_length: 13
clone_size: .
j_call: TRBJ1-1
cdr3_aa: CASRMTGNTEAFF
cdr3_nt: TGTGCCAGCAGGATGACAGGGAACACTGAAGCTTTCTTT

d_call: TRBD2
v_call: TRBV15
cdr3_length: 16
clone_size: .
j_call: TRBJ2-7
cdr3_aa: CATSRDLTSAGAEQYF
cdr3_nt: TGTGCCACCAGCAGAGATCTGACTAGCGCGGGGGCGGAGCAGTACTTC

d_call: .
v_call: TRBV5-4
cdr3_length: 13
clone_size: .
j_call: TRBJ1-2
cdr3_aa: CASSLEAGYGYTF
cdr3_nt: TGTGCCAGCAGCTTGGAGGCGGGTTATGGCTACACCTTC

d_call: .
v_call: TRBV2
cdr3_length: 15
clone_size: once
j_call: TRBJ2-7
cdr3_aa: CASRPNNMGQPEQYF
cdr3_nt: TGTGCCAGCAGACCGAACAACATGGGGCAGCCCGAGCAGTACTTC

d_call: TRBD1
v_call: TRBV19
cdr3_length: 16
clone_size: .
j_call: TRBJ2-6
cdr3_aa: CASSKGQGNGANVLTF
cdr3_nt: TGTGCCAGTAGTAAGGGACAGGGAAATGGGGCCAACGTCCTGACTTTC

d_call: TRBD1
v_call: TRBV19
cdr3_length: 17
clone_size: .
j_call: TRBJ1-4
cdr3_aa: CASSMGTGGGRNEKLFF
cdr3_nt: TGTGCCAGTAGTATGGGGACAGGGGGCGGAAGAAATGAAAAACTGTTTTTT

d_call: TRBD1
v_call: TRBV5-1
cdr3_length: 16
clone_size: few
j_call: TRBJ2-5
cdr3_aa: CASSLGPQGDQETQYF
cdr3_nt: TGCGCCAGCAGCTTGGGCCCACAGGGGGACCAAGAGACCCAGTACTTC

d_call: TRBD1
v_call: TRBV9
cdr3_length: 17
clone_size: once
j_call: TRBJ2-2
cdr3_aa: CASSVDMTGEDSGELFF
cdr3_nt: TGTGCCAGCAGCGTAGATATGACAGGGGAGGATAGCGGGGAGCTGTTTTTT

d_call: .
v_call: TRBV5-5
cdr3_length: 16
clone_size: once
j_call: TRBJ2-6
cdr3_aa: CASSWSAQTGANVLTF
cdr3_nt: TGTGCCAGCAGCTGGTCCGCACAAACTGGGGCCAACGTCCTGACTTTC

d_call: TRBD2
v_call: TRBV10-3
cdr3_length: 15
clone_size: few
j_call: TRBJ2-1
cdr3_aa: CAISPLAGGSDEQFF
cdr3_nt: TGTGCCATCAGTCCACTAGCGGGAGGGTCGGATGAGCAGTTCTTC

d_call: .
v_call: TRBV4-1
cdr3_length: 16
clone_size: .
j_call: TRBJ1-5
cdr3_aa: CASSQEEQGSNQPQHF
cdr3_nt: TGCGCCAGCAGCCAAGAGGAACAGGGAAGCAATCAGCCCCAGCATTTT

d_call: TRBD1
v_call: TRBV7-8
cdr3_length: 14
clone_size: .
j_call: TRBJ2-7
cdr3_aa: CASSVPGQSYEQYF
cdr3_nt: TGTGCCAGCAGCGTACCGGGACAGTCCTACGAGCAGTACTTC

d_call: TRBD1
v_call: TRBV11-2
cdr3_length: 15
clone_size: .
j_call: TRBJ2-7
cdr3_aa: CASRVNRDRGHEQYF
cdr3_nt: TGTGCCAGCAGAGTTAATCGGGACAGGGGCCACGAGCAGTACTTC

d_call: .
v_call: TRBV7-9
cdr3_length: 14
clone_size: .
j_call: TRBJ2-7
cdr3_aa: CASNPGSTSYEQYF
cdr3_nt: TGTGCCAGCAATCCAGGGTCCACCTCCTACGAGCAGTACTTC

d_call: TRBD1
v_call: TRBV7-9
cdr3_length: 13
clone_size: .
j_call: TRBJ2-7
cdr3_aa: CASSLTGTYEQYF
cdr3_nt: TGTGCCAGCAGCCTGACAGGGACCTACGAGCAGTACTTC

d_call: TRBD2
v_call: TRBV11-2
cdr3_length: 18
clone_size: .
j_call: TRBJ2-3
cdr3_aa: CASSLGPGLAENTDTQYF
cdr3_nt: TGTGCCAGCAGCTTAGGCCCCGGACTAGCGGAGAACACAGATACGCAGTATTTT

d_call: TRBD2
v_call: TRBV7-2
cdr3_length: 16
clone_size: .
j_call: TRBJ2-2
cdr3_aa: CASSQLGRATTGELFF
cdr3_nt: TGTGCCAGCAGCCAACTAGGGAGGGCAACCACCGGGGAGCTGTTTTTT

d_call: .
v_call: TRBV30
cdr3_length: 13
clone_size: .
j_call: TRBJ1-1
cdr3_aa: CAWSVDGSTEAFF
cdr3_nt: TGTGCCTGGAGTGTGGATGGGAGCACTGAAGCTTTCTTT

d_call: TRBD1
v_call: TRBV7-2
cdr3_length: 15
clone_size: .
j_call: TRBJ2-2
cdr3_aa: CASSRQGANTGELFF
cdr3_nt: TGTGCCAGCAGCCGACAGGGGGCTAACACCGGGGAGCTGTTTTTT

d_call: TRBD1
v_call: TRBV6-4
cdr3_length: 16
clone_size: .
j_call: TRBJ1-2
cdr3_aa: CASRNRDRGKVDGYTF
cdr3_nt: TGTGCCAGCAGGAACCGGGACAGGGGGAAGGTCGATGGCTACACCTTC

d_call: TRBD1
v_call: TRBV5-1
cdr3_length: 14
clone_size: .
j_call: TRBJ2-7
cdr3_aa: CASRITGDSYEQYF
cdr3_nt: TGCGCCAGCAGGATCACAGGGGACTCCTACGAGCAGTACTTC

d_call: TRBD2
v_call: TRBV5-5
cdr3_length: 17
clone_size: .
j_call: TRBJ2-1
cdr3_aa: CASSVKTSGRIYNEQFF
cdr3_nt: TGTGCCAGCAGCGTCAAGACTAGCGGGAGAATATACAATGAGCAGTTCTTC

d_call: .
v_call: TRBV7-2
cdr3_length: 15
clone_size: .
j_call: TRBJ2-3
cdr3_aa: CASSLLGADTDTQYF
cdr3_nt: TGTGCCAGCAGCTTACTAGGCGCAGACACAGATACGCAGTATTTT

d_call: .
v_call: TRBV6-5
cdr3_length: 15
clone_size: .
j_call: TRBJ2-7
cdr3_aa: CASSYSGQGGYEQYF
cdr3_nt: TGTGCCAGCAGTTACTCAGGTCAGGGTGGCTACGAGCAGTACTTC

d_call: .
v_call: TRBV7-9
cdr3_length: 13
clone_size: .
j_call: TRBJ1-2
cdr3_aa: CASSLGQFEGYTF
cdr3_nt: TGTGCCAGCAGCTTAGGACAGTTTGAGGGCTACACCTTC

d_call: TRBD1
v_call: TRBV5-4
cdr3_length: 15
clone_size: .
j_call: TRBJ2-1
cdr3_aa: CASSGAGTGYNEQFF
cdr3_nt: TGTGCCAGCAGCGGAGCCGGGACAGGCTACAATGAGCAGTTCTTC

d_call: .
v_call: TRBV5-1
cdr3_length: 14
clone_size: .
j_call: TRBJ2-3
cdr3_aa: CASSLRASTDTQYF
cdr3_nt: TGCGCCAGCAGCTTGAGAGCTAGCACAGATACGCAGTATTTT

d_call: TRBD2
v_call: TRBV19
cdr3_length: 18
clone_size: .
j_call: TRBJ2-3
cdr3_aa: CASSKAAGGLFSTDTQYF
cdr3_nt: TGTGCCAGTAGTAAGGCCGCGGGAGGACTATTTAGCACAGATACGCAGTATTTT